This TCR beta chain was found in a study of cytomegalovirus exposure and HLA in healthy donors. Study in general: Findings of an earlier analysis included roughly 110 million unique TCR beta sequences from 200 million or so T cells.

Per the germline V gene, CDR1 is MDHEN and CDR2 is SYDVKM. V was shortened by 8 bases and J by 6 bases, with 19 bases between the two germline ends. This CDR3 has 15 residues. Worth noting for this clone: What it recognizes is unknown.

Regarding the study as a whole: A later analysis found common viral pathogens apparently linked to several of the most significant clusters. Sequencing probably produced one cluster of sequence variants that were highly shared.

PCR employed 60 Vbeta and 13 Jbeta primers. Produced via immunoSEQ multiplex PCR; TCRdb's table is partial and in-frame only. The sample comprises some 97,000 clones, 84% of which are singletons, and more than 0.95% rests with the top ten. V is TRBV28 and J is TRBJ2-2; D might be TRBD2 (6 bases). The TCR was taken from a woman in her late teens or twenties in good health and CMV-seronegative. Source material: PBMCs. CDR3 coding DNA: TGTGCCAGCTCCTCACTCCGGGGGTCCCCCGGGGAGCTGTTTTTT. Protein: CASSSLRGSPGELFF.